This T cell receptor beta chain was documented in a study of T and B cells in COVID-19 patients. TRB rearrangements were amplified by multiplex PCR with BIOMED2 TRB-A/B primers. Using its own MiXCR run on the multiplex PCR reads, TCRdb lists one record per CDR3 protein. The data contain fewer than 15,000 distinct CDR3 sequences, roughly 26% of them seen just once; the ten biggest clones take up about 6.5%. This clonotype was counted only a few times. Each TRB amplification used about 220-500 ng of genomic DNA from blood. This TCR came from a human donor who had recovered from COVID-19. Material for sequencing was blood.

Written as DNA, the CDR3 is TGCGCCAGCAGCCTTAGTAGCGGTTGGGGTGAGCAGTTCTTC. Its protein product is CASSLSSGWGEQFF. The V gene is TRBV4-3, the J gene TRBJ2-1; possible D gene TRBD2, 6 bases. V was cut by 4 bases and J by 9 bases, with 16 bases left in between. This CDR3 has 14 residues. Germline V gene sequence: CDR1 LGHNA, CDR2 YSLEER.